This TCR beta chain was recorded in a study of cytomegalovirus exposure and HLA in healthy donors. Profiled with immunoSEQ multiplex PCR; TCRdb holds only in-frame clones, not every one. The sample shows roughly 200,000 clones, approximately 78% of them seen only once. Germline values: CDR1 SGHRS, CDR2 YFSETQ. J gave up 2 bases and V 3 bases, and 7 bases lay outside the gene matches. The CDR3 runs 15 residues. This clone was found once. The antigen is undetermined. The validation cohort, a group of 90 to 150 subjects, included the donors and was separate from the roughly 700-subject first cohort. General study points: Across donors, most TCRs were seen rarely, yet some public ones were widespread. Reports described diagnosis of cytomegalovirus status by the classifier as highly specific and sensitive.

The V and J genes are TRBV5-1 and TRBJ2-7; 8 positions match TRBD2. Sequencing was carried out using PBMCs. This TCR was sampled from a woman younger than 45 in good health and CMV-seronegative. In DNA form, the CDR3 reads TGCGCCAGCAGCTCTATAGCGGGACCGACCTACGAGCAGTACTTC. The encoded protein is CASSSIAGPTYEQYF.